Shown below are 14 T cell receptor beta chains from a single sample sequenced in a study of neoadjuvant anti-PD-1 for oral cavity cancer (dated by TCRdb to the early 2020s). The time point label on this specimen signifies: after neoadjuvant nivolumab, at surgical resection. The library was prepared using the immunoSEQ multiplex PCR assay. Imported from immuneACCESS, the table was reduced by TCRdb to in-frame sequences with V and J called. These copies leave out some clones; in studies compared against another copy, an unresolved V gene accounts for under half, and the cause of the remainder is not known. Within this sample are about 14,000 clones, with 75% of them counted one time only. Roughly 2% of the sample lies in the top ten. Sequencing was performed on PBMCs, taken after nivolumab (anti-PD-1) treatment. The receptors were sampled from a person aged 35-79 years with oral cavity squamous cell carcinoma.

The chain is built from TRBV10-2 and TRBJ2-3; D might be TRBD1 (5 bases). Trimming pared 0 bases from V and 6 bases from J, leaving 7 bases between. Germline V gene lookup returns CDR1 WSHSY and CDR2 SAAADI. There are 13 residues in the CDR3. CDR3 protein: CASSESGRDTQYF. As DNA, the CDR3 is TGCGCCAGCAGTGAGTCGGGGCGGGATACGCAGTATTTT.

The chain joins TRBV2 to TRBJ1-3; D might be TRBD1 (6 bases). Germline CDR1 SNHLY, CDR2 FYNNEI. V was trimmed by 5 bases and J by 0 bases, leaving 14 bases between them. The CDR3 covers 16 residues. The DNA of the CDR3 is TGTGCCAGCAGTTCACAACAGGGCCTCTCTGGAAACACCATATATTTT. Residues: CASSSQQGLSGNTIYF.

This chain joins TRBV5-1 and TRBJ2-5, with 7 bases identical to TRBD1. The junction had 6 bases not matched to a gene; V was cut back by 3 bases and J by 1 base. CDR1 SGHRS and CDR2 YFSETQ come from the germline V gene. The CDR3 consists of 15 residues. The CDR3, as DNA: TGCGCCAGCAGCTCCCAGGGGGTCGGCCAAGAGACCCAGTACTTC. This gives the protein CASSSQGVGQETQYF.

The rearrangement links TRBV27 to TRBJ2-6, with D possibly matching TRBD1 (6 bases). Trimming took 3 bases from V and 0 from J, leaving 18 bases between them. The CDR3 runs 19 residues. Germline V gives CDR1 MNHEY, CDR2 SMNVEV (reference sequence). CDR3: CASSFSLGTLSSGANVLTF. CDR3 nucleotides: TGTGCCAGCAGTTTCTCCCTGGGGACATTAAGCTCTGGGGCCAACGTCCTGACTTTC.

CDR3 protein: CASSSTHEQYF. As DNA, the CDR3 is TGTGCCAGCAGCTCCACCCACGAGCAGTACTTC. The rearrangement joins TRBV11-1 to TRBJ2-7, with D uncertain. The CDR3 contains 11 residues. Trimming took off 4 bases at V and 5 bases at J, with 6 bases between the two ends. Germline-derived CDR1 and CDR2 are SGHAT and FQDESV (reference sequence). The full variable domain, rest sourced from reference TRBV11-1 and TRBJ2-7, is EAEVAQSPRYKITEKSQAVAFWCDPISGHATLYWYRQILGQGPELLVQFQDESVVDDSQLPKDRFSAERLKGVDSTLKIQPAELGDSAMYLCASSSTHEQYFGPGTRLTVT.

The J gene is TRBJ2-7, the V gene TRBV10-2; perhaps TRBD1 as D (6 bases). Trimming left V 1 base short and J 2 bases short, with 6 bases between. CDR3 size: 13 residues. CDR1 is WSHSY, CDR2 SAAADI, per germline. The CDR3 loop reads CASSEWTAYEQYF. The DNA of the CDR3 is TGCGCCAGCAGTGAGTGGACAGCCTACGAGCAGTACTTC.

The CDR3 region is CASSRGTVNNEQFF. CDR3 DNA: TGCGCCAGCAGCCGGGGTACAGTAAACAATGAGCAGTTCTTC. This sequence joins TRBV5-1 and TRBJ2-1; D possibly corresponds to TRBD2 (5 bases). The CDR3 loop spans 14 amino acids. The germline CDR1 and CDR2 sequences are SGHRS and YFSETQ. V gave up 4 bases and J gave up 5 bases, with 13 bases separating them.

CDR3 DNA: TGTGCCAGCAGTCTCGGTAGCGGGGGATCCTACAATGAGCAGTTCTTC. Protein product: CASSLGSGGSYNEQFF. The chain carries TRBV7-8 and TRBJ2-1, with 9 bases matching TRBD2. The ends lost 6 bases at V and 1 base at J; junction bases unmatched: 7. Germline V lookup: CDR1 SGHVS, CDR2 FQNEAQ. This CDR3 is built from 16 residues.

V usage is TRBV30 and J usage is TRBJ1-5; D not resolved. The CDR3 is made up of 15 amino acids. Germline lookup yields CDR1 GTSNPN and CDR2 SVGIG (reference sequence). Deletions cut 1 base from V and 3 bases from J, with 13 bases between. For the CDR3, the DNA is TGTGCCTGGAGTGAGAAGGGCCTATACAATCAGCCCCAGCATTTT. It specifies CAWSEKGLYNQPQHF.

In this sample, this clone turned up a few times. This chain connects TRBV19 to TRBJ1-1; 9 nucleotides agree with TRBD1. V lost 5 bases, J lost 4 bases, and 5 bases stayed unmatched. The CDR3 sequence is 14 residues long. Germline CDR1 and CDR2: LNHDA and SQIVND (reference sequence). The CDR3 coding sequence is TGTGCCAGTAGTCTGGGACAGGGCATCACTGAAGCTTTCTTT. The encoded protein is CASSLGQGITEAFF.

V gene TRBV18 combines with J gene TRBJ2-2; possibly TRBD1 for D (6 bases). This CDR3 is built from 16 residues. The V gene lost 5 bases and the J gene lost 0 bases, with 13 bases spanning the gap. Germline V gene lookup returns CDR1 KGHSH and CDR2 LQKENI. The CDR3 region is CASSTYGGANTGELFF. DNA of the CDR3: TGTGCCAGCTCAACGTATGGGGGCGCGAACACCGGGGAGCTGTTTTTT.

The CDR3 here is CAWSVWGGKGIQYF. The CDR3 bases are TGTGCCTGGAGTGTATGGGGGGGTAAAGGAATTCAGTACTTC. The V and J genes are TRBV30 and TRBJ2-4, with 7 bases identical to TRBD2. V gave up 0 bases and J gave up 10 bases; unmatched junction bases: 9. Germline V CDR1 and CDR2: GTSNPN, SVGIG (reference sequence). The CDR3 runs 14 residues. The full variable domain, completed using reference TRBV30 and TRBJ2-4, is SQTIHQWPATLVQPVGSPLSLECTVEGTSNPNLYWYRQAAGRGLQLLFYSVGIGQISSEVPQNLSASRPQDRQFILSSKKLLLSDSGFYLCAWSVWGGKGIQYFGAGTRLSVL.

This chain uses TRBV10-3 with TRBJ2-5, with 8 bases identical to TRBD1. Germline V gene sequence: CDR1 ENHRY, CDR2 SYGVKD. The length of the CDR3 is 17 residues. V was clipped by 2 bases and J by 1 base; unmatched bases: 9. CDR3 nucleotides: TGTGCCATCAGTGAGCATTTTTTTGACAGGGGCCAAGAGACCCAGTACTTC. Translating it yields CAISEHFFDRGQETQYF.

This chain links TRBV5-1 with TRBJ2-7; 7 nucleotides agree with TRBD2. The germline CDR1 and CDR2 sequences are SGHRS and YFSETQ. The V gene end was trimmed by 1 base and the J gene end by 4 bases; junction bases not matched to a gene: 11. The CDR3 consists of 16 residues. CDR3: CASSLIGAGVKYEQYF. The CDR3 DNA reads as TGCGCCAGCAGCTTGATTGGTGCGGGAGTAAAATACGAGCAGTACTTC.